The 15 T cell receptor beta chains listed next were all sequenced from one sample in a study of technical replicates of blood from several donors. Assay: immunoSEQ multiplex PCR; the TCRdb copy retains only in-frame clones and omits some. The sample holds 55,000 to 75,000 clones, about 91% seen once. The source material was PBMCs. Receptor source: a human donor in good health. Some clones in this sample may be carry-over from other donors' samples.

The rearrangement joins TRBV5-4 to TRBJ2-5, with 13 bases matching TRBD2. Per germline, CDR1 SGHNT and CDR2 YYREEE (reference sequence). CDR3 size: 16 residues. J gave up 4 bases and V 4 bases, and 7 bases lay outside the gene matches. CDR3 residues: CASSRLGLAGIETQYF. The CDR3 DNA reads as TGTGCCAGCAGCCGACTGGGACTAGCGGGAATAGAGACCCAGTACTTC.

The chain is built from TRBV11-2 and TRBJ1-2, with 7 positions matching TRBD1. CDR1 and CDR2 (germline): SGHAT, FQNNGV. This CDR3 region has 15 residues. V lost 1 base to trimming and J lost 6 bases; unmatched junction nucleotides: 8. The CDR3 region has the DNA TGTGCCAGCAGCTTAGGGCCCAAGGGGGCAGATGGCTACACCTTC. Protein product: CASSLGPKGADGYTF.

This clone appeared once. The J gene is TRBJ1-3, the V gene TRBV7-9; 7 nucleotides line up with TRBD1. The CDR3 spans 16 residues. Germline V CDR1 and CDR2: SEHNR, FQNEAQ (reference sequence). V shed 4 bases and J 9 bases; nucleotides not matched to a gene: 15. Written as DNA, the CDR3 is TGTGCCAGCAGCTCCACCACCACAGGGGTAGAAAGCACCATATATTTT. It yields the protein CASSSTTTGVESTIYF.

CDR3 residues: CASSWPGEGDGYTF. DNA for the CDR3: TGCGCCAGCAGCTGGCCAGGGGAGGGTGATGGCTACACCTTC. V gene TRBV5-1 combines with J gene TRBJ1-2; D perhaps matches TRBD1 (6 bases). The CDR3 consists of 14 residues. CDR1 SGHRS and CDR2 YFSETQ come from the germline V gene. V lost 3 bases and J 6 bases, leaving 15 bases between the germline ends.

As for this clone: An end of the junction does not agree with germline; a read error may underlie this. The chain employs TRBV5-1 and TRBJ2-2, with 9 positions matching TRBD2. The CDR3 has 13 residues. The germline V gene encodes CDR1 SGHRS and CDR2 YFSETQ. The CDR3 sequence is CASQAGGTEELFF. The DNA of the CDR3 is TGCGCCAGCCAGGCGGGAGGGACCGAGGAGCTGTTTTTT.

The genes are TRBV5-1 and TRBJ1-1, with D perhaps TRBD1 (5 bases). Trimming pared 3 bases from V and 0 bases from J, leaving 9 bases between. Germline values: CDR1 SGHRS, CDR2 YFSETQ. The CDR3 has 14 amino acids. The CDR3 coding sequence is TGCGCCAGCAGCTCCACAGGCGTGAACACTGAAGCTTTCTTT. It specifies CASSSTGVNTEAFF.

The chain combines TRBV7-8 with TRBJ2-7; D ambiguous. The V end lost 4 bases, the J end lost 13 bases, and 14 bases lay between the germline ends. The CDR3 has 11 amino acids. Germline V gene data show CDR1 as SGHVS and CDR2 as FQNEAQ. CDR3 nucleotide sequence: TGTGCCAGCAGCTCTGGCCAGCGTATATACTTC. It yields the protein CASSSGQRIYF.

This sequence joins TRBV28 and TRBJ2-5; 13 bases are a match to TRBD2. Germline loops: CDR1 MDHEN, CDR2 SYDVKM. The junction had 9 bases not matched to a gene; V was cut back by 5 bases and J by 3 bases. This CDR3 spans 17 amino acids. Here the CDR3 reads CASSPGTSGTWKETQYF. The DNA of the CDR3 is TGTGCCAGCAGTCCAGGGACTAGCGGGACTTGGAAAGAGACCCAGTACTTC.

This rearrangement joins TRBV14 to TRBJ1-3, with D perhaps TRBD1 (6 bases). Germline assignment: CDR1 SGHDN and CDR2 FVKESK. CDR3 size: 15 residues. Trimming took off 6 bases at V and 0 bases at J, with 12 bases between the two ends. The CDR3 loop reads CASSRDRSSGNTIYF. Written as DNA, the CDR3 is TGTGCCAGCAGTCGCGACAGGAGCTCTGGAAACACCATATATTTT.

This sequence joins TRBV7-9 and TRBJ2-3, with TRBD1 as a possible D gene (5 bases). V lost 1 base and J lost 0, with 14 bases in between. CDR1 and CDR2 (germline): SEHNR, FQNEAQ (reference sequence). The CDR3 length is 17 residues. CDR3 loop: CASSLVLTVTSTDTQYF. Here the CDR3 DNA reads TGTGCCAGCAGCTTAGTTTTGACAGTCACTAGCACAGATACGCAGTATTTT.

The J gene is TRBJ1-3, the V gene TRBV30, with 7 bases identical to TRBD1. CDR3 size: 13 residues. Germline V CDR1 and CDR2: GTSNPN, SVGIG (reference sequence). V lost 6 bases to trimming and J lost 8 bases; unmatched junction nucleotides: 10. CDR3 in amino acids: CACPIRGQDTIYF. The CDR3, as DNA: TGTGCCTGCCCCATAAGGGGGCAAGACACCATATATTTT.

This chain joins TRBV11-2 and TRBJ2-3; 8 nucleotides align to TRBD2. After removal of 5 bases from V and 2 bases from J, the junction contained 9 bases not matched to a gene. The CDR3 consists of 16 residues. Germline CDR1 and CDR2: SGHAT and FQNNGV. The CDR3 region is CASSLIAGLNTDTQYF. The CDR3 DNA reads as TGTGCCAGCAGCCTAATAGCGGGGCTAAACACAGATACGCAGTATTTT.

The chain couples TRBV30 to TRBJ2-7, with D hard to call. The CDR3 is 13 residues long. Germline CDR1 is GTSNPN and CDR2 is SVGIG (reference sequence). The V end was cut by 0 bases, the J end by 5 bases, with 11 bases between. The CDR3 nucleotides are TGTGCCTGGAGTGTCAAGGAGATCGACGAGCAGTACTTC. Translated, it gives CAWSVKEIDEQYF. Supplemented by reference TRBV30 and TRBJ2-7, the full variable domain reads SQTIHQWPATLVQPVGSPLSLECTVEGTSNPNLYWYRQAAGRGLQLLFYSVGIGQISSEVPQNLSASRPQDRQFILSSKKLLLSDSGFYLCAWSVKEIDEQYFGPGTRLTVT.

This clone was detected a few times. The V call is TRBV4-3, the J call TRBJ1-1, with D possibly matching TRBD1 (6 bases). CDR1 LGHNA and CDR2 YSLEER come from the germline V gene. The CDR3 has 12 amino acids. Trimming shortened V by 5 bases and J by 6 bases, and 10 bases separated the two germline ends. CDR3 coding DNA: TGCGCCAGCAGCGGCAGGGGTGCTGAAGCTTTCTTT. Protein product: CASSGRGAEAFF.

This clone is a singleton in its sample. One junction end disagrees with the germline gene, perhaps due to a read error. The gene calls are TRBV2 and TRBJ2-7, with a tentative D call TRBD1 (7 bases). The CDR3 runs to 14 residues. Germline-derived CDR1 and CDR2 are SNHLY and FYNNEI. The CDR3 DNA is TGTGCCAGCAGCCCAGGGGGGTCACTCCTACGAGCAGACTTC. Residues: CASSPGGSLLRADF.